This entry describes one T cell receptor beta chain. What it binds is not known. Other DNA sequences in the sample encode the same CDR3. The CDR3 is made up of 11 amino acids. The V and J ends lost 3 bases and 4 bases respectively, with 6 bases between them. In germline, CDR1 is DFQATT, CDR2 SNEGSKA (reference sequence). The sample originates from a study of CD8+ T cells in alopecia areata. Study findings and constraints: Many expanded lesional clones persisted in scalp and blood during tofacitinib. In scalp, tofacitinib significantly decreased clonality and expanded CD8+ clones among the top 100. Clonality exceeded that of normal scalp in lesional scalp, most notably in alopecia totalis/universalis. The study found TCR sharing across patients less clear than in mice, possibly for HLA reasons.

Treatment indicated: oral pan-JAK inhibitor, 5-10 mg twice daily. RNA, once extracted, was reverse transcribed into cDNA for use as the sequencing template. The repertoire was sequenced with immunoSEQ multiplex PCR; TCRdb's copy has only in-frame clones and lacks some. The table shows about 250,000 clones, with around three fifths occurring only once. The chain combines TRBV20-1 with TRBJ2-5; D is uncertain. This specimen was CD4+ T cells sorted from blood, taken around week 53, from a patient treated with tofacitinib. The receptor was derived from a human donor with alopecia areata. CDR3 nucleotides: TGCAGTGCTAGCGCTGGAGAGACCCAGTACTTC. Protein sequence: CSASAGETQYF.